This record covers a single TCR beta chain. Other DNA sequences in the same sample also yield this CDR3. The V and J ends lost 1 base and 5 bases respectively, with 11 bases between them. CDR3 length equals 14 residues. Germline V gene lookup returns CDR1 SGHAT and CDR2 FQNNGV. The data belong to a study of shared clonotypes between healthy human individuals. Some 30,000 T cell genomes, or approximately 200 ng DNA, went into the sorted-subset replicate PCRs. Sequencing was performed with immunoSEQ multiplex PCR; in TCRdb, only in-frame clones are kept and a portion is missing. This sample has around 2,000,000 clones, with about 95% found just once. Naive CD8 cells comprised CD45RO-negative, CCR7-positively selected cells, excluding terminally differentiated effector memory CD45RA+ cells.

The specimen sequenced was naive CD8+ T cells sorted from blood. This receptor was taken from a man younger than 35 in good health. The chain combines TRBV11-2 with TRBJ2-5; D not certain. CDR3 sequence: CASSLGLGRETQYF. As DNA, the CDR3 is TGTGCCAGCAGCTTAGGGTTGGGCCGTGAGACCCAGTACTTC. Drawing the rest from reference TRBV11-2 and TRBJ2-5, the complete variable domain is EAGVAQSPRYKIIEKRQSVAFWCNPISGHATLYWYQQILGQGPKLLIQFQNNGVVDDSQLPKDRFSAERLKGVDSTLKIQPAKLEDSAVYLCASSLGLGRETQYFGPGTRLLVL.